This passage covers 10 T cell receptor beta chains from one sample sequenced in a study of T cells after yellow fever vaccination. One entry per CDR3 protein, called by TCRdb with MiXCR from the 5' RACE reads. The data contain around 250,000 distinct CDR3 sequences, 6.9% of them singletons. The material sequenced was CD4+ T cells sorted from PBMCs, taken 15 days after the yellow fever booster vaccination. These receptors came from a man aged 25 to 45 who received the YFV17D yellow fever vaccine.

The chain links TRBV6-2 or TRBV6-3 to TRBJ2-2; D gene uncertain. Germline lookup yields CDR1 MNHEY and CDR2 SVGEGT. Trimming took off 8 bases at V and 0 bases at J, with 13 bases between the two ends. The CDR3 has 15 amino acids. The CDR3 DNA reads as TGTGCCAGCGGCGGCCCCCTGGCGAACACCGGGGAGCTGTTTTTT. Its protein product is CASGGPLANTGELFF.

This clonotype turned up a few times. V is TRBV11-3 and J is TRBJ2-1; perhaps TRBD2 as D (5 bases). This CDR3 has 13 amino acids. The V end lost 1 base, the J end lost 7 bases, and 8 bases lay between the germline ends. CDR1 is SGHNT, CDR2 YENEEA, per germline. CDR3 in amino acids: CASSLGERNEQFF. DNA for the CDR3: TGTGCCAGCAGCTTAGGCGAGCGGAATGAGCAGTTCTTC. Full variable domain (missing parts from reference TRBV11-3 and TRBJ2-1): EAGVVQSPRYKIIEKKQPVAFWCNPISGHNTLYWYLQNLGQGPELLIRYENEEAVDDSQLPKDRFSAERLKGVDSTLKIQPAELGDSAVYLCASSLGERNEQFFGPGTRLTVL.

In this sample, this clonotype turned up a few times. The rearrangement joins TRBV7-2 to TRBJ1-1, with D possibly TRBD1 on 5 matching bases. CDR3 length equals 15 residues. Germline values: CDR1 SGHTA, CDR2 FQGNSA. V gave up 1 base and J gave up 6 bases, with 15 bases separating them. CDR3 loop: CASSLEWGGVPEAFF. CDR3 DNA sequence: TGTGCCAGCAGCTTAGAATGGGGCGGCGTCCCTGAAGCTTTCTTT.

This clonotype has more than one count but fewer than ten. This sequence joins TRBV15 and TRBJ2-7; D may match TRBD1 or TRBD2 (5 bases each). CDR3 length equals 15 residues. CDR1 and CDR2 (germline): LNHNV, YYDKDF (reference sequence). The ends were cut back, 4 bases at V and 4 bases at J, with 17 bases in the middle. CDR3 protein: CATSNRDHRTYEQYF. The CDR3 DNA reads TGTGCCACCAGCAACCGGGACCACAGGACATACGAGCAGTACTTC.

This clonotype was seen ten or more times. This chain connects TRBV29-1 to TRBJ2-3; 10 positions agree with TRBD2. The CDR3 consists of 16 residues. The germline CDR1 and CDR2 sequences are SQVTM and ANQGSEA. The junction had 13 bases not matched to a gene; V was cut back by 7 bases and J by 3 bases. The CDR3: CSASGASGSSTDTQYF. Here the CDR3 DNA reads TGCAGCGCCTCCGGGGCTAGCGGGAGTAGTACAGATACGCAGTATTTT.

The rearrangement joins TRBV27 to TRBJ2-3, with 8 bases fitting TRBD2. CDR1 MNHEY and CDR2 SMNVEV come from the germline V gene (reference sequence). CDR3 length equals 15 residues. Unmatched junction bases numbered 8, after V lost 3 bases and J lost 6 bases. In DNA, the CDR3 is TGTGCCAGCAGTTTCCAGCGGGAGTATTCGGATACGCAGTATTTT. This sequence encodes CASSFQREYSDTQYF.

Concerning this clonotype itself: One junction end does not reproduce the germline sequence, and a read error may be involved. The chain joins TRBV27 to TRBJ2-7; D might be TRBD1 (6 bases). The CDR3 totals 17 residues. CDR1 and CDR2 from the germline V gene are MNHEY and SMNVEV (reference sequence). DNA for the CDR3: TGTGTCAGCAGTTTATCGATAGGCGCAGGGGCGAGTCCCGAGCAGTACTTC. Its translation: CVSSLSIGAGASPEQYF.

This clonotype came up a few times. The chain joins TRBV7-8 to TRBJ2-3; no clear D gene. The CDR3 is 13 residues long. V dropped 4 bases and J dropped 4 bases, with 9 bases sitting between them. The V gene's germline CDR1 is SGHVS and CDR2 FQNEAQ. DNA of the CDR3: TGTGCCAGCAGCTCATTTGAACCAGATACGCAGTATTTT. Encoded protein: CASSSFEPDTQYF.

The V and J genes are TRBV12-3 or TRBV12-4 and TRBJ2-1; 7 bases line up with TRBD2. V lost 3 bases to trimming and J lost 0 bases; unmatched junction nucleotides: 2. The CDR3 consists of 15 residues. The CDR3 spells CASSFRTSSYNEQFF. CDR3 in DNA: TGTGCCAGCAGTTTTCGGACTAGCTCCTACAATGAGCAGTTCTTC.

There are a few counts of this clonotype. This chain links TRBV12-3 or TRBV12-4 with TRBJ2-1; D possibly corresponds to TRBD1 (6 bases). The germline V and J ends were trimmed by 7 bases and 4 bases, with 14 bases remaining between them. This CDR3 contains 14 residues. CDR3 DNA: TGTGCCAGCACGCATGTGGGGGCTTACAATGAGCAGTTCTTC. Its protein product is CASTHVGAYNEQFF.